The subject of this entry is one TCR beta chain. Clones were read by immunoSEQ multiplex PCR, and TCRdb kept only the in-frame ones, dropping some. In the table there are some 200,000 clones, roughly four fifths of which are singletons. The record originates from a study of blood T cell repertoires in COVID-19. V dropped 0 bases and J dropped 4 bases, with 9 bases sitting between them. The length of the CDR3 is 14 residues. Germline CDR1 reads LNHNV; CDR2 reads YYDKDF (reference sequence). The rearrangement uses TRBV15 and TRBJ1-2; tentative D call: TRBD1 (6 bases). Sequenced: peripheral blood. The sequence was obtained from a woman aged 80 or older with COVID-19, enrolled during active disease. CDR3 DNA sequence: TGTGCCACCAGCAGAGATCAGGGGACCTATGGCTACACCTTC. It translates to CATSRDQGTYGYTF. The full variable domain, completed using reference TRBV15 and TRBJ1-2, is DAMVIQNPRYQVTQFGKPVTLSCSQTLNHNVMYWYQQKSSQAPKLLFHYYDKDFNNEADTPDNFQSRRPNTSFCFLDIRSPGLGDTAMYLCATSRDQGTYGYTFGSGTRLTVV.